This TCR beta chain was documented in a study of T-cell reconstitution after alpha-beta-depleted transplantation in children. CDR3 size: 16 residues. Trimming cost V 6 bases and J 2 bases, with 16 bases left between them. CDR1 MDHEN and CDR2 SYDVKM come from the germline V gene. This clonotype turned up a few times. What it binds is not known. Study-level findings and limits: One year post-transplant, T-cell counts and diversity were largely derived from T cells produced anew. High day-60 TCRbeta diversity in some patients came from surviving recipient T cells and thymic progenitors. It was reported that alpha-beta T cells came from several hundred expanded graft clones (about two months after transplant).

Preparation of the TCRbeta library was carried out with unique molecular identifiers. TCRdb independently ran MiXCR on the PCR reads; one entry per CDR3 protein. The sample has about 830,000 distinct CDR3 sequences, around 17% seen once. The receptor's source is a male patient aged 10 to 17 who had a stem cell transplant for acute lymphoblastic leukemia, so the T cells may come from the graft donor. The source material was PBMCs, mostly from graft donor cells, sampled 360 days after TCRalphabeta/CD19-depleted stem cell transplant. The V call is TRBV28, the J call TRBJ1-4; D uncertain. The CDR3 protein is CASSHPRWRTNEKLFF. CDR3 DNA sequence: TGTGCCAGCAGCCACCCCAGGTGGCGGACTAATGAAAAACTGTTTTTT.